These 8 T cell receptor beta chains were sequenced from one sample in a study of CD4+ T cells in melanoma. Data came from immunoSEQ multiplex PCR; TCRdb stores just in-frame clones and leaves some out. This sample contains about 70 clones. The sequenced sample was cells sorted by PD-1 expression. The origin of the receptors is a human donor with melanoma.

This clone was seen a few times. The chain has TRBV7-3 and TRBJ1-2; D perhaps matches TRBD1 (6 bases). The CDR3 is 13 amino acids. V was pared by 0 bases and J by 8 bases, with 10 bases between. Germline V lookup: CDR1 SGHTA, CDR2 FQGTGA. In DNA form, the CDR3 reads TGTGCCAGCAGCTTAACGGGGGCGGTGGGCTACACCTTC. Protein: CASSLTGAVGYTF.

The chain joins TRBV25-1 to TRBJ2-3, with 7 bases identical to TRBD2. The V gene end was trimmed by 9 bases and the J gene end by 4 bases; junction bases not matched to a gene: 10. The CDR3 spans 14 residues. Germline CDR1 is MGHDK and CDR2 is SYGVNS. CDR3 bases: TGTGCCAGTCGTTCCGGGGGGTCGGCAGATACGCAGTATTTT. It translates to CASRSGGSADTQYF. The variable domain in full, with the rest retrieved from reference TRBV25-1 and TRBJ2-3, is EADIYQTPRYLVIGTGKKITLECSQTMGHDKMYWYQQDPGMELHLIHYSYGVNSTEKGDLSSESTVSRIRTEHFPLTLESARPSHTSQYLCASRSGGSADTQYFGPGTRLTVL.

The chain uses TRBV27 and TRBJ2-1; 7 bases line up with TRBD2. CDR3 size: 16 residues. Germline-derived CDR1 and CDR2 are MNHEY and SMNVEV (reference sequence). V lost 2 bases, J lost 4 bases, and 8 bases stayed unmatched. For the CDR3, the DNA is TGTGCCAGCAGTTTAAAGGGGAGCGGGAATTACAATGAGCAGTTCTTC. As protein: CASSLKGSGNYNEQFF.

The genes are TRBV9 and TRBJ2-7; a possible D gene is TRBD2 (6 bases). This CDR3 region has 15 residues. V lost 0 bases, J lost 9 bases, and 19 bases lay in between. CDR1 is SGDLS and CDR2 is YYNGEE in the germline V gene. CDR3 sequence (DNA): TGTGCCAGCAGCGTAGATTTATTAGCGGAATCGGGGCAGTACTTC. Its translation is CASSVDLLAESGQYF.

V usage is TRBV4-2 and J usage is TRBJ2-3; D ambiguous. The germline V gene encodes CDR1 LGHNA and CDR2 YNFKEQ. V was shortened by 0 bases and J by 4 bases, with 11 bases between the two germline ends. The CDR3 covers 15 residues. In DNA, the CDR3 is TGTGCCAGCAGCCAAGAATTCCGGGCCGCAGATACGCAGTATTTT. Translating gives CASSQEFRAADTQYF.

The chain combines TRBV4-3 with TRBJ2-4; tentative D call: TRBD1 (5 bases). Germline CDR1 LGHNA, CDR2 YSLEER. Between the trimmed V and J ends, which lost 3 bases and 6 bases, there was a span of 12 bases. This CDR3 spans 14 amino acids. The CDR3: CASSHDSSRNIQYF. The CDR3 nucleotides are TGCGCCAGCAGCCATGACAGTAGTAGAAACATTCAGTACTTC.

This clone was counted a few times. The gene calls are TRBV15 and TRBJ1-6; the D is unclear. CDR3 length equals 15 residues. The ends were cut back, 6 bases at V and 3 bases at J, with 12 bases in the middle. Germline lookup yields CDR1 LNHNV and CDR2 YYDKDF (reference sequence). The CDR3 DNA follows: TGTGCCACCAGTCCCGAAGGCGGCTATAATTCACCCCTCCACTTT. Its protein product is CATSPEGGYNSPLHF.

The genes are TRBV7-2 and TRBJ2-1; D may be TRBD1 (5 bases). The CDR3 contains 16 residues. V was clipped by 4 bases and J by 12 bases, with 25 bases between them. From germline, CDR1 is SGHTA and CDR2 FQGNSA. The CDR3 region has the DNA TGTGCCAGCAGCTCCCCTTTTGGTAGGGGTCCCCTCGGGCAGTTCTTC. It encodes CASSSPFGRGPLGQFF.